The clone carrying this T cell receptor (beta chain) was seen just once. The sample originates from a study of a mutant IDH1 vaccine in newly diagnosed glioma. In the study overall: There were approximately 62% males and roughly 38% females among treated patients, whose mean age was about 40 years.

Assay: immunoSEQ multiplex PCR; the TCRdb copy retains only in-frame clones and omits some. This table has tens of thousands of clones, approximately 86% appearing once. The CDR3 consists of 16 residues. CDR1 LNHDA and CDR2 SQIVND come from the germline V gene (reference sequence). V shed 4 bases, J shed 5 bases, and the junction held 10 bases outside the gene matches. Time point defined: baseline, week 1 (first vaccination visit). Treatment in this sample: pre-vaccination baseline after standard-of-care therapy. Each astrocytoma in the donors was new, WHO grade 3 or 4, IDH1-mutant and ATRX-lost. This clonotype was obtained from a man younger than 40 with glioma. The chain recombines TRBV19 with TRBJ1-5; 8 positions match TRBD1. The sample was PBMCs, taken from a glioma patient treated with radiotherapy, temozolomide or both. The CDR3 is CASSNQGTGGYQPQHF. CDR3 nucleotide sequence: TGTGCCAGTAGTAACCAGGGGACAGGTGGGTATCAGCCCCAGCATTTT.